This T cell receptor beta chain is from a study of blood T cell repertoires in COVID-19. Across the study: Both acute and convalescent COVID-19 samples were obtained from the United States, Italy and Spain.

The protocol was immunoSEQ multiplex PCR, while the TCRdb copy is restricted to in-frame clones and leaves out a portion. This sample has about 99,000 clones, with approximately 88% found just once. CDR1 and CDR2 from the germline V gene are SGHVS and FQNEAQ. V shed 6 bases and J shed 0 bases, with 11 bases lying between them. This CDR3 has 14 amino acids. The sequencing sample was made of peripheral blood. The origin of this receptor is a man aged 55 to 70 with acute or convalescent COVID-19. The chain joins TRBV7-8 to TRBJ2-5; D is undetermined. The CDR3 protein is CASSPSTYQETQYF. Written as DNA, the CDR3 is TGTGCCAGCAGTCCAAGCACGTACCAAGAGACCCAGTACTTC.